Reported below is one T cell receptor (beta chain). What antigen it recognizes has not been identified. No quality values exist for individual bases; no much larger clone is one base distant. TCRbeta CDR3 regions were amplified from genomic DNA by means of the immunoSEQ Assay, a bias-controlled multiplex PCR. Turning to the authors' computational methods: The number of nucleated cells in each sample was estimated by amplification of reference gene primers within the assay. To quantify the absolute abundance of each unique TCRbeta CDR3 rearrangement, sequence reads were collapsed and filtered. For each sample, productive Simpson clonality was calculated by taking the square root of Simpson's diversity index across productive rearrangements. In TCRdb, the immuneACCESS table is reduced to in-frame sequences with V and J assigned. These tables do not hold every clone; where another copy was compared, an unresolved V gene accounts for under half, and the others remain unexplained. V and J calls plus clone size are reproduced from that table; the DNA served to infer D and trimming. The sample table contains some 200,000 clones; only one count was recorded for roughly 80% of them. Clones ranked in the top ten supply about 10% of the sample.

This sample is drawn from a study of blood T cell repertoires in COVID-19 (dated by TCRdb to between 2020 and 2021). In terms of the full investigation: Samples covering the acute and convalescent phases of COVID-19 were provided by collaborators in the United States, Italy and Spain. The prospective study material was composed of cDNA or gDNA derived from T cells, B-cell-depleted T cells, or PBMCs. Deeply sampled blood TCRbeta repertoires from subjects exposed to, actively infected with, or recovered from COVID-19 were included in the dataset. The repertoires were made available in a free public database intended to serve as a resource for research on the immune response to SARS-CoV-2. The samples were drawn from the first 160 participants of the ongoing ImmuneRACE study and from 950 to 1,500 subjects provided by 6 global collaborators. A de-identified subject ID, COVID-19 status, age in years and sex were almost always included in the sample metadata. Where available, HLA class I and class II types were taken from metadata supplied by the sample provider and were not determined by assay-based typing.

General conclusions and limits of the study: The amount of clinical and demographic metadata varied by source and participant and was provided uncurated.

The V and J ends are trimmed by 4 bases and 10 bases, leaving 8 bases between them. From the germline V gene (reference sequence), CDR1 is MNHEY and CDR2 is SMNVEV. From its cysteine to its phenylalanine, the CDR3 spans 12 amino acids. This entry keeps only the CDR3 DNA: 36 bases, framed from base 1. Each collaborating institution followed its own protocols to collect whole blood in K2EDTA tubes. For TCRbeta analysis, collaborator samples were shipped as frozen whole blood, as isolated PBMCs, or as DNA extracted from either sample type. The TCR was taken from a woman aged 80 or older with acute or convalescent COVID-19. Here the chain combines TRBV27 and TRBJ1-6; the D gene cannot be resolved reliably. Material: peripheral blood. The CDR3 region reads CASSSTKSPLHF. The nucleotide sequence reads as follows: TGTGCCAGCAGTTCGACAAAATCACCCCTCCACTTT.